The TCR beta chain described here comes from a study of identifying expanded T cells in peripheral blood. Repertoires were generated with immunoSEQ multiplex PCR, while TCRdb's copy carries only in-frame clones and drops some. Of around 91,000 clones listed, about 91% are singletons. The count of this clone is one. V trimming: 4 bases; J trimming: 10 bases; junction bases outside the gene matches: 16. The germline V gene has CDR1 MNHNS and CDR2 SASEGT. The CDR3 totals 16 residues. The receptor was derived from a person between 18 and 70 years old in good health. V usage is TRBV6-1 and J usage is TRBJ1-2; the match to TRBD1 covers 9 bases. The specimen was blood. The CDR3 spells CASSGPGQGKGLSYTF. Written as DNA, the CDR3 is TGTGCCAGCAGTGGACCGGGACAGGGAAAGGGATTGTCCTACACCTTC.